This TCR beta chain was profiled in a study of identical twins. Study results and limitations: Excess sharing between twins was weaker in beta out-of-frame sequences.

TCRdb re-derived calls from the 5' RACE reads in MiXCR, one entry per CDR3 protein. In the table there are approximately 500,000 distinct CDR3 sequences, approximately 24% of which are singletons. The V gene's germline CDR1 is MNHNY and CDR2 SVGAGI (reference sequence). This CDR3 spans 13 amino acids. V was cut by 5 bases and J by 5 bases, with 13 bases left in between. A remark on this clonotype: The antigen remains unidentified.

This same sample was also taken into another study, of T cells expressing NK-cell markers.

This receptor was identified in a woman aged 18-35 years in good health. This chain joins TRBV6-6 and TRBJ2-7; D tentatively reads TRBD1 or TRBD2 (5 bases each). Material for sequencing was CD4+ T cells sorted from blood. CDR3 coding DNA: TGTGCCAGCAGTAACGGGGCCCCCAACGAGCAGTACTTC. Protein: CASSNGAPNEQYF.